This T cell receptor beta chain emerged from a study of shared clonotypes between healthy human individuals. V was shortened by 3 bases and J by 0 bases, with 6 bases between the two germline ends. The CDR3 loop spans 14 amino acids. CDR1 and CDR2 (germline): LNHDA, SQIVND (reference sequence). Note on this clone: Other nucleotide sequences in the sample specify the same CDR3.

Assay used: immunoSEQ multiplex PCR; TCRdb lists only in-frame clones, some missing. Here the sample spans 2 million to 2.5 million clones, more than 80% being singletons. The chain is built from TRBV19 and TRBJ1-5; D ambiguous. Material: naive CD4+ T cells from PBMCs. Subset indicated: CD45RA+ positively selected. This receptor was taken from a man between 18 and 35 years old in good health. Some clones in this sample may be carry-over from other donors' samples. The CDR3 protein is CASSITDSNQPQHF. The CDR3 nucleotides read TGTGCCAGTAGTATTACGGATAGCAATCAGCCCCAGCATTTT.